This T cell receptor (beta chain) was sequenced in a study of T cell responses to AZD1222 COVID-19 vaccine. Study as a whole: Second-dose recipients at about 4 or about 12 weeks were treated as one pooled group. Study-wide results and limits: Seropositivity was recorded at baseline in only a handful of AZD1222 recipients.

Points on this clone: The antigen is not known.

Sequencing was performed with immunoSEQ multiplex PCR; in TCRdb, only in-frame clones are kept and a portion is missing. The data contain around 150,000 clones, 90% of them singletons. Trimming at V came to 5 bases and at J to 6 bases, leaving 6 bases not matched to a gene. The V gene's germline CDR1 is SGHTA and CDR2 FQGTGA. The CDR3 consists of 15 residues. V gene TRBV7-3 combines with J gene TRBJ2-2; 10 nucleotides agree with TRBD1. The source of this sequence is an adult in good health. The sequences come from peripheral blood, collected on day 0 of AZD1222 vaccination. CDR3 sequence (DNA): TGTGCCAGCAGCACCGGGACAGGGGAGGCCGGGGAGCTGTTTTTT. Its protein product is CASSTGTGEAGELFF.